These 8 T cell receptor beta chains share one sample of origin, sequenced in a study of blood T cells in healthy people across ages. A second about 6 to 11 cycle PCR used barcoded and J-beta primers. TCRdb redid the calling of the 5' RACE reads with MiXCR, one entry per CDR3 protein. The repertoire holds over 1,500,000 distinct CDR3 sequences, with roughly 43% as singletons. Sequencing input: blood. The source of these receptors is a human donor in good health.

This clonotype has a count of ten or more. The rearrangement uses TRBV15 and TRBJ2-2; a possible D gene is TRBD1 (6 bases). This CDR3 contains 16 residues. Germline V gene sequence: CDR1 LNHNV, CDR2 YYDKDF (reference sequence). V lost 5 bases and J 0 bases, leaving 13 bases between the germline ends. The CDR3 nucleotides read TGTGCCACCAGCCCCTGGACAGCAACGAACACCGGGGAGCTGTTTTTT. It translates to CATSPWTATNTGELFF.

The chain combines TRBV7-2 with TRBJ1-1, with D uncertain. Germline V CDR1 and CDR2: SGHTA, FQGNSA. V was shortened by 2 bases and J by 11 bases, with 15 bases between the two germline ends. The CDR3 is made up of 13 amino acids. The CDR3 DNA is TGTGCCAGCAGCTTAAATTCGATAGCCGCGGCTTTCTTT. Encoded protein: CASSLNSIAAAFF.

The gene calls are TRBV20-1 and TRBJ2-4, with 9 bases lining up with TRBD2. The J call may be wrong; the DNA end is better matched by TRBJ2-7. The CDR3 runs to 14 residues. CDR1 DFQATT and CDR2 SNEGSKA come from the germline V gene (reference sequence). CDR3 loop: CSARNVAGAYEQYF. DNA for the CDR3: TGCAGTGCTAGAAATGTAGCGGGGGCCTACGAGCAGTACTTC.

About this clonotype itself: Possible read error: a much larger clone is one base away. CDR3 amino acids: CAGSLARGREQYF. Here the CDR3 DNA reads TGTGCCGGCAGCTTAGCGCGAGGGAGGGAGCAGTACTTC. V is TRBV7-6 and J is TRBJ2-5, with 7 positions matching TRBD2. Germline CDR1 SGHVS, CDR2 FNYEAQ. The CDR3 covers 13 residues.

This clonotype came up a few times. The chain recombines TRBV4-3 with TRBJ1-4; the match to TRBD1 covers 8 bases. CDR1 is LGHNA, CDR2 YSLEER, per germline. J was trimmed by 6 bases and V by 1 base; bases with no gene match: 7. The CDR3 is 16 amino acids. The CDR3 nucleotides are TGCGCCAGCAGCCAAGTGTACGACAGGGGCGATGAAAAACTGTTTTTT. As protein: CASSQVYDRGDEKLFF.

This clonotype was recorded a few times. The rearrangement uses TRBV12-3 or TRBV12-4 and TRBJ2-1; 13 positions agree with TRBD2. This CDR3 has 15 amino acids. The V and J ends lost 7 bases and 5 bases, in that order; junction bases with no gene match: 5. CDR3 in amino acids: CASTWGLAGNNEQFF. CDR3 sequence (DNA): TGTGCCAGCACCTGGGGACTAGCGGGGAACAATGAGCAGTTCTTC.

The rearrangement uses TRBV20-1 and TRBJ2-7; D unclear. This CDR3 has 15 amino acids. In germline, CDR1 is DFQATT, CDR2 SNEGSKA (reference sequence). The V gene lost 0 bases and the J gene lost 2 bases, with 14 bases spanning the gap. The CDR3 spells CSARDLWSATYEQYF. For the CDR3, the DNA is TGCAGTGCTAGAGATTTGTGGAGTGCCACCTACGAGCAGTACTTC.

In its sample, this clonotype was seen a few times. This chain joins TRBV2 and TRBJ2-4; possible D gene TRBD2, 5 bases. The DNA end is more similar to TRBJ2-7, so the J call may be wrong. Germline lookup yields CDR1 SNHLY and CDR2 FYNNEI. The CDR3 has 19 amino acids. In nucleotides, the CDR3 is TGTGCCAGCAGTGATAAGCCCCCCCCCGGGGAAACTAATTATTACGAGCAGTACTTC. This translates into CASSDKPPPGETNYYEQYF.